A selection of T cell receptor beta chains follows, all from one sample in a study of T-cell reconstitution after alpha-beta-depleted transplantation in children. MiXCR was run by TCRdb on the PCR reads, yielding one entry per CDR3 protein. The sample shows 200,000 to 300,000 distinct CDR3 sequences, around 11% of them seen only once. The sample was PBMCs from the stem cell graft donor, taken from the stem cell graft. The source of these receptors is a human donor who donated a stem cell graft to a child with acute lymphoblastic leukemia. Each CDR3 is given with its conserved first and last residue. D genes are given only for firm matches. Size values are once, few and many counts, or a class for expanded clones, and some rows have none.

J: TRBJ2-5; size: -; D: -; V: TRBV7-2; CDR3: CASSLGRTAAGQTQYF; DNA: TGTGCCAGCAGCTTAGGAAGGACAGCAGCCGGGCAGACCCAGTACTTC
J: TRBJ2-2; size: -; D: TRBD1; V: TRBV6-5; CDR3: CASSYFGTGTGELFF; DNA: TGTGCCAGCAGTTACTTCGGGACAGGGACCGGGGAGCTGTTTTTT
J: TRBJ2-2; size: many; D: -; V: TRBV6-2/TRBV6-3; CDR3: CAISRGTPNGELFF; DNA: TGTGCCATCTCTCGGGGCACCCCGAACGGGGAGCTGTTTTTT
J: TRBJ1-5; size: many; D: -; V: TRBV27; CDR3: CASSNMDSNQPQHF; DNA: TGTGCCAGCAGTAACATGGACAGCAATCAGCCCCAGCATTTT
J: TRBJ1-4; size: many; D: -; V: TRBV4-2; CDR3: CASSQDTSPGNEKLFF; DNA: TGTGCCAGCAGCCAAGATACCTCCCCTGGCAATGAAAAACTGTTTTTT
J: TRBJ1-6; size: many; D: -; V: TRBV20-1; CDR3: CSARGARSSYNSPLHF; DNA: TGCAGTGCTAGGGGGGCGAGGAGCTCCTATAATTCACCCCTCCACTTT
J: TRBJ1-4; size: many; D: TRBD1; V: TRBV29-1; CDR3: CSVGGPGQLNEKLFF; DNA: TGCAGCGTTGGGGGCCCGGGACAGCTTAATGAAAAACTGTTTTTT
J: TRBJ2-5; size: many; D: TRBD2; V: TRBV29-1; CDR3: CSVWDYQGETQYF; DNA: TGCAGCGTGTGGGACTATCAGGGAGAGACCCAGTACTTC
J: TRBJ1-3; size: many; D: -; V: TRBV7-2; CDR3: CASIRDAGNTIYF; DNA: TGTGCCAGCATAAGGGATGCTGGAAACACCATATATTTT
J: TRBJ1-6; size: many; D: -; V: TRBV5-1; CDR3: CASSLVQISSYNSPLHF; DNA: TGCGCCAGCAGCTTGGTTCAGATCAGCTCCTATAATTCACCCCTCCACTTT
J: TRBJ2-1; size: few; D: TRBD2; V: TRBV19; CDR3: CASSIFLAGGNEQFF; DNA: TGTGCCAGTAGTATATTCTTAGCGGGAGGAAATGAGCAGTTCTTC
J: TRBJ2-1; size: -; D: -; V: TRBV15; CDR3: CATSRTGTLGDEQFF; DNA: TGTGCCACCAGCAGGACCGGGACGTTGGGCGATGAGCAGTTCTTC
J: TRBJ1-1; size: many; D: TRBD1; V: TRBV4-1; CDR3: CASSQPDRGNTEAFF; DNA: TGCGCCAGCAGCCAACCGGACAGGGGGAACACTGAAGCTTTCTTT
J: TRBJ1-5; size: many; D: -; V: TRBV11-2; CDR3: CASSPDIYSNQPQHF; DNA: TGTGCCAGCAGCCCTGACATCTATAGCAATCAGCCCCAGCATTTT
J: TRBJ2-1; size: many; D: -; V: TRBV3-1; CDR3: CASSFDTGDPLSEQFF; DNA: TGTGCCAGCAGCTTTGATACGGGAGATCCTCTCAGTGAGCAGTTCTTC
J: TRBJ2-7; size: few; D: TRBD1; V: TRBV9; CDR3: CASSVFEGQGPYEQYF; DNA: TGTGCCAGCAGCGTCTTCGAAGGACAGGGGCCCTACGAGCAGTACTTC
J: TRBJ2-2; size: many; D: -; V: TRBV9; CDR3: CASSVDWGITGELFF; DNA: TGTGCCAGCAGCGTGGATTGGGGGATCACCGGGGAGCTGTTTTTT
J: TRBJ2-7; size: -; D: TRBD2; V: TRBV7-7; CDR3: CASSPLAGDGGEQYF; DNA: TGTGCTAGCAGCCCTCTAGCGGGAGACGGTGGCGAGCAGTACTTC
J: TRBJ2-7; size: few; D: TRBD2; V: TRBV20-1; CDR3: CSARPSGNYEQYF; DNA: TGCAGTGCTAGGCCTAGCGGAAACTACGAGCAGTACTTC
J: TRBJ2-7; size: -; D: TRBD1; V: TRBV30; CDR3: CAWGQAGGSYEQYF; DNA: TGTGCCTGGGGCCAGGCAGGGGGAAGCTACGAGCAGTACTTC
J: TRBJ1-4; size: many; D: -; V: TRBV12-3/TRBV12-4; CDR3: CASSLEGPGRELFF; DNA: TGTGCCAGCAGTTTAGAGGGTCCGGGGAGAGAACTGTTTTTT
J: TRBJ2-3; size: many; D: TRBD2; V: TRBV20-1; CDR3: CSARRSGTSETDTQYF; DNA: TGCAGTGCTAGGAGATCGGGGACTAGCGAAACAGATACGCAGTATTTT